This passage covers 16 T cell receptor beta chains from one sample sequenced in a study of vaccination effects on CD4 cells after COVID-19. The antigens these receptors bind are not known. Profiling relied on immunoSEQ multiplex PCR, and the TCRdb table lists in-frame clones only, not all of them. The sample lists around 71,000 clones, around 76% seen once, with 3.5% to 4.5% in the top ten. The ViraFEST assay expanded antigen-specific CD4+ T cells with viral peptide pools before sequencing. Culture lasted under 13 days before CD4+ T cell isolation. Recipients of the vaccine had no prior SARS-CoV-2 infection and negative nucleocapsid antibodies. The material was CD4+ T cells from PBMCs cultured with HCoV-OC43 spike peptides, obtained before COVID-19 vaccination. Stated subset: HCoV-OC43 spike overlapping peptide pool stimulation. The source of these receptors is a human donor who received a COVID-19 vaccine.

This clone turned up a few times. The rearrangement uses TRBV18 and TRBJ1-5; D is ambiguous. Germline CDR1 is KGHSH and CDR2 is LQKENI. CDR3 length: 14 residues. Trimming removed 2 bases from V and 5 bases from J, with 10 bases in between. The CDR3 coding sequence is TGTGCCAGCTCACCATCCCCGGCGGATCAGCCCCAGCATTTT. Amino acids: CASSPSPADQPQHF. Together with reference TRBV18 and TRBJ1-5, the CDR3 gives the full variable domain: NAGVMQNPRHLVRRRGQEARLRCSPMKGHSHVYWYRQLPEEGLKFMVYLQKENIIDESGMPKERFSAEFPKEGPSILRIQQVVRGDSAAYFCASSPSPADQPQHFGDGTRLSIL.

This clone was counted between two and nine times. This chain uses TRBV6-5 with TRBJ2-2, with D unresolved. Between the trimmed V and J ends, which lost 6 bases and 5 bases, there was a span of 10 bases. The CDR3 is 13 residues long. Germline assignment: CDR1 MNHEY and CDR2 SVGAGI. In DNA, the CDR3 is TGTGCCAGCAGGGGATTAAGTACCGGGGAGCTGTTTTTT. It encodes CASRGLSTGELFF.

On this clone itself: The same CDR3 also results from other DNA sequences found in this sample. The chain recombines TRBV6-5 with TRBJ1-2; TRBD1 agrees at 8 bases. The ends lost 5 bases at V and 5 bases at J; junction bases unmatched: 4. Germline V gene sequence: CDR1 MNHEY, CDR2 SVGAGI. The CDR3 extends over 13 amino acids. This chain's CDR3 is CASSRTGNYGYTF. DNA of the CDR3: TGTGCCAGCAGTCGGACAGGGAATTATGGCTACACCTTC.

The gene calls are TRBV5-1 and TRBJ2-1, with D unclear. This CDR3 is built from 15 residues. Trimming removed 5 bases at V and 2 bases at J, with 14 bases between. Germline V CDR1 and CDR2: SGHRS, YFSETQ. The CDR3: CASSRGSDAYNEQFF. The CDR3 coding sequence is TGCGCCAGCAGTCGAGGATCCGATGCCTACAATGAGCAGTTCTTC.

This clone occurred a few times. The chain combines TRBV6-1 with TRBJ1-5, with 7 bases aligning to TRBD1. The CDR3 sequence is 16 residues long. The trim removed 4 bases at V and 0 bases at J, leaving 6 bases unmatched. The V gene's germline CDR1 is MNHNS and CDR2 SASEGT. Written as DNA, the CDR3 is TGTGCCAGCAGTGGAGGGGGCCTATATAGCAATCAGCCCCAGCATTTT. Its translation: CASSGGGLYSNQPQHF.

The V call is TRBV6-5, the J call TRBJ1-2; unclear D gene. The CDR3 contains 14 residues. Trimming took off 4 bases at V and 7 bases at J, with 16 bases between the two ends. Germline V gives CDR1 MNHEY, CDR2 SVGAGI. The CDR3: CASSSDPTAGGYTF. The CDR3 DNA reads TGTGCCAGCAGTTCCGACCCGACCGCGGGTGGCTACACCTTC.

The chain employs TRBV20-1 and TRBJ2-5; D ambiguous. The CDR3 totals 12 residues. Germline CDR1 is DFQATT and CDR2 is SNEGSKA (reference sequence). Trimming shortened V by 3 bases and J by 2 bases, and 7 bases separated the two germline ends. CDR3 in amino acids: CSASKSQETQYF. The DNA of the CDR3 is TGCAGTGCTAGTAAGAGTCAAGAGACCCAGTACTTC.

The chain links TRBV10-2 to TRBJ2-2, with 9 bases lining up with TRBD2. The CDR3 spans 15 residues. CDR1 and CDR2 (germline): WSHSY, SAAADI. With 3 bases clipped from V and 7 bases from J, the junction kept 6 bases outside the gene matches. Here the CDR3 DNA reads TGCGCCAGCAGTGACGTAGCGGGGGCGTACGGGGAGCTGTTTTTT. It is translated as CASSDVAGAYGELFF.

A single count supports this clone. The V gene is TRBV20-1, the J gene TRBJ2-7, with D perhaps matching TRBD1 (6 bases). The ends were cut back, 3 bases at V and 2 bases at J, with 11 bases in the middle. CDR3 length: 13 residues. Per germline, CDR1 DFQATT and CDR2 SNEGSKA (reference sequence). CDR3 amino acids: CSASDRPTYEQYV. For the CDR3, the DNA is TGCAGTGCTAGTGACAGGCCAACCTACGAGCAGTACGTC.

The table lists this clone with a count of one. This CDR3 reads CASSRTTGAYEQYV. The CDR3 region has the DNA TGTGCCAGCAGTCGGACGACAGGGGCGTACGAGCAGTACGTC. The chain combines TRBV6-5 with TRBJ2-7; 8 positions match TRBD1. Unmatched junction bases numbered 7, after V lost 5 bases and J lost 4 bases. The V gene's germline CDR1 is MNHEY and CDR2 SVGAGI. The length of the CDR3 is 14 residues.

This clone was seen a single time. The CDR3 protein is CATSDYGTGGTGELFF. The DNA of the CDR3 is TGTGCCACCAGTGATTACGGGACAGGGGGGACCGGGGAGCTGTTTTTT. This rearrangement joins TRBV24-1 to TRBJ2-2; 11 bases align to TRBD1. J gave up 5 bases and V 2 bases, and 3 bases lay outside the gene matches. Germline values: CDR1 KGHDR, CDR2 SFDVKD. The CDR3 runs to 16 residues.

J is TRBJ1-2 and V is TRBV5-1, with 10 bases matching TRBD1. The junction had 3 bases not matched to a gene; V was cut back by 0 bases and J by 4 bases. The CDR3 loop spans 15 amino acids. Per germline, CDR1 SGHRS and CDR2 YFSETQ. The CDR3 is CASSLGGQGVYGYTF. The DNA of the CDR3 is TGCGCCAGCAGCTTGGGCGGACAGGGGGTCTATGGCTACACCTTC.

This clone was detected once. The genes are TRBV11-1 and TRBJ2-2; TRBD1 matches at 8 bases. The germline CDR1 and CDR2 sequences are SGHAT and FQDESV (reference sequence). The junction had 7 bases not matched to a gene; V was cut back by 2 bases and J by 8 bases. The CDR3 is 15 residues long. The CDR3 sequence is CASSLFGQGRGELFF. CDR3 nucleotides: TGTGCCAGCAGCTTATTTGGACAGGGTAGAGGGGAGCTGTTTTTT.

This chain uses TRBV24-1 with TRBJ1-1; 8 bases are shared with TRBD1. This CDR3 is built from 15 residues. J gave up 2 bases and V 4 bases, and 5 bases lay outside the gene matches. The germline gives CDR1 KGHDR, CDR2 SFDVKD. This CDR3 reads CATSESTGVNTEAFF. CDR3 coding DNA: TGTGCCACCAGTGAGTCGACAGGGGTTAACACTGAAGCTTTCTTT.

The CDR3 DNA reads as TGCGCCAGCAGTCACCCCCCTGGAGGCAATCAGCCCCAGCATTTT. Its translation: CASSHPPGGNQPQHF. V gene TRBV23-1 combines with J gene TRBJ1-5; D remains unclear. TRBV23-1 is treated as an ORF (open reading frame) with a function not yet certain. This CDR3 is 15 amino acids long. V lost 3 bases and J 2 bases, leaving 11 bases between the germline ends.

The CDR3 coding sequence is TGTGCTAGTGGTTTGTTGGTAGCGGGGGGACGACAAGAGACCCAGTACTTC. It specifies CASGLLVAGGRQETQYF. The chain is built from TRBV12-5 and TRBJ2-5, with 10 bases aligning to TRBD2. V lost 2 bases, J lost 2 bases, and 8 bases stayed unmatched. The length of the CDR3 is 17 residues. CDR1 and CDR2 (germline): LGHNT, FRNRAP.